These T cell receptor beta chains were read from a single sample in a study of metastatic and nonmetastatic thyroid tumors. TCRdb re-called the PCR reads via MiXCR. Here the sample spans about 30,000 clones, about 3.9% being singletons. Sequences were obtained from blood. All receptors come from a female donor with papillary thyroid cancer or a benign thyroid nodule (not recorded which). Some clones in this sample may be carry-over from other donors' samples. Each CDR3 is given with its conserved first and last residue. A D gene is named only where the DNA matches it firmly. Size is stated for part of the rows, as once, few or many counts, or as a class when the clone is expanded.

d_gene	v_gene	j_gene	abundance	CDR3nt	CDR3aa
TRBD1	TRBV27	TRBJ2-7	medium-sized	TGTGCCAGCGTACAGGGGGCCGAGCAGTACTTC	CASVQGAEQYF
-	TRBV19	TRBJ1-1	many	TGTGCCAGTAGTATTACAAATATGAACACTGAAGCTTTCTTT	CASSITNMNTEAFF
TRBD2	TRBV5-1	TRBJ2-7	few	TGCGCCAGCAGCTCGGGCGGGAGGGCCGGCTACGGGCAGTACTTC	CASSSGGRAGYGQYF
-	TRBV15	TRBJ1-2	medium-sized	TGTGCCACCAGCCAGGACTTTTTCGAGGGGGGTAACTATGGCTACACCTTC	CATSQDFFEGGNYGYTF
-	TRBV2	TRBJ2-2	many	TGTGCCAGCAGTGAAGCCGAGGCCGTCACCGGGGAGCTGTTTTTT	CASSEAEAVTGELFF
-	TRBV12-3/TRBV12-4	TRBJ2-7	-	TGTGCCATCAGTTTCTCGACAGGCCGATCCTACGAGCAGTACTTC	CAISFSTGRSYEQYF
-	TRBV5-1	TRBJ1-3	few	TGCGCCAGCAGCTTGGGGGCGGTCAGCTCTGGAAACACCATATATTTT	CASSLGAVSSGNTIYF
-	TRBV2	TRBJ1-1	few	TGTGCCAGCGGTATGAACACTGAAGCTTTCTTT	CASGMNTEAFF
-	TRBV24-1	TRBJ2-1	many	TGTGCCACCAGTGATTCGATAATCAGGGGGGGCTCCTACAATGAGCAGTTCTTC	CATSDSIIRGGSYNEQFF
TRBD1	TRBV18	TRBJ1-4	many	TGTGCCAGCTCACGAGGACAGGGAGGGTATGAAAAACTGTTTTTT	CASSRGQGGYEKLFF
-	TRBV5-6	TRBJ1-1	many	TGTGCCAGCAGCTTGGGACGAACGGGGACTGAAGCTTTCTTT	CASSLGRTGTEAFF
TRBD1	TRBV3-1	TRBJ1-2	-	TGTGCCAGCAGCCCCCGACAGGGATCCTATGGCTACACCTTC	CASSPRQGSYGYTF
-	TRBV6-5	TRBJ2-2	few	TGTGCCAGCAGTTACGGGTCGAATATGGGCGGGGAGCTGTTTTTT	CASSYGSNMGGELFF
-	TRBV2	TRBJ1-1	-	TGTGCCAGCAAGAGGGACACTGAAGCTTTCTTT	CASKRDTEAFF
TRBD2	TRBV20-1	TRBJ2-1	many	TGCAGTGCTAGGGATACTAGCGATGAGCAGTTCTTC	CSARDTSDEQFF
-	TRBV6-1	TRBJ2-7	-	TGTGCCAGCAGGGAACGGGACCTCAGCCCCTACGAGCAGTACTTC	CASRERDLSPYEQYF
-	TRBV28	TRBJ2-1	medium-sized	TGTGCCAGCAGTTTAATCGTCTCGCGGTCCTACAATGAGCAGTTCTTC	CASSLIVSRSYNEQFF
TRBD2	TRBV6-1	TRBJ2-2	few	TGTGCCAGCGGCCAGGGACTAGCGGAGAACGGGGAGCTGTTTTTT	CASGQGLAENGELFF
TRBD2	TRBV3-1	TRBJ2-1	many	TGTGCCAGCAGCCATAGCGGGGGAGGGTACAATGAGCAGTTCTTC	CASSHSGGGYNEQFF
TRBD1	TRBV27	TRBJ2-7	-	TGTGCCAGCAGTGACTCGTGGGCCAGGGGGCTTTACGAGCAGTACTTC	CASSDSWARGLYEQYF
-	TRBV20-1	TRBJ2-5	-	TGCAGTGCCCGCGCCCCCATTTGGGGCCAGAAAGAGACCCAGTACTTC	CSARAPIWGQKETQYF
-	TRBV20-1	TRBJ1-2	many	TGCAGTGCTAGAGAGGGTGGGGCCTATGGCTACACCTTC	CSAREGGAYGYTF
-	TRBV7-9	TRBJ2-5	-	TGTGCCAGCAGCTTCTCGGGGCGATTTGAAGAGACCCAGTGCTTC	CASSFSGRFEETQCF
-	TRBV6-1	TRBJ2-7	few	TGTGCCAGCAGTGAGGCGTCTGGACGTCTCTCCTACGAGCAGTACTTC	CASSEASGRLSYEQYF
-	TRBV7-9	TRBJ1-5	-	TGTGCCAGCAGCTTATCGGGAGGGCTGGGTCAGCCCCAGCATTTT	CASSLSGGLGQPQHF
-	TRBV2	TRBJ2-5	many	TGTGCCAGCAAACTGGGACGGGGAAAAGAGACCCAGTACTTC	CASKLGRGKETQYF
-	TRBV27	TRBJ2-1	few	TGTGCCAGCACTTTAGAGGTAGCAATCTGCAAGGAGCAGTTCTTC	CASTLEVAICKEQFF
-	TRBV6-1	TRBJ1-5	-	TGTGCCAGCACGAGCTCAGGTCAGCCCCAGCATTTT	CASTSSGQPQHF
TRBD2	TRBV3-1	TRBJ2-1	few	TGTGCCAGCAGCCCTCTCGGACTAGGGCGGTCCATGGGTGAGCAGTTCTTC	CASSPLGLGRSMGEQFF
TRBD1	TRBV6-1	TRBJ1-5	few	TGTGCCAGCAGTGCCTCCGAGGGGACAGGGTTTCAGCCCCAGCATTTT	CASSASEGTGFQPQHF